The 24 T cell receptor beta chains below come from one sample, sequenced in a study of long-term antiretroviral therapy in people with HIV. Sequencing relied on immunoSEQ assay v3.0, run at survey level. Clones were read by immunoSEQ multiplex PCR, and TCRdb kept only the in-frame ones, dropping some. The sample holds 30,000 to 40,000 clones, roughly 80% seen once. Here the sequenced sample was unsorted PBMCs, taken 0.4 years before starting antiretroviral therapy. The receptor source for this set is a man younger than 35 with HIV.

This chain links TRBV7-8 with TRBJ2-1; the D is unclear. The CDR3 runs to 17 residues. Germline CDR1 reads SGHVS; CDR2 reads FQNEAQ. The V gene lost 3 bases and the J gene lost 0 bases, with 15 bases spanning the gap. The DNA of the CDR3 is TGTGCCAGCAGCTTTCTTCGACTCCTTAGCTCCTACAATGAGCAGTTCTTC. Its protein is CASSFLRLLSSYNEQFF. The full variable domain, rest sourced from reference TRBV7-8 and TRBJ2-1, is GAGVSQSPRYKVAKRGQDVALRCDPISGHVSLFWYQQALGQGPEFLTYFQNEAQLDKSGLPSDRFFAERPEGSVSTLKIQRTQQEDSAVYLCASSFLRLLSSYNEQFFGPGTRLTVL.

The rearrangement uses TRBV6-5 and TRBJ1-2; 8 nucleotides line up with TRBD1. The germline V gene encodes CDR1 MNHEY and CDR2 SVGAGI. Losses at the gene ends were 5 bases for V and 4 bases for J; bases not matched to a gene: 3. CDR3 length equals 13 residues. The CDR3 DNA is TGTGCCAGCAGTGAGGACAGGGCCTATGGCTACACCTTC. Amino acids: CASSEDRAYGYTF.

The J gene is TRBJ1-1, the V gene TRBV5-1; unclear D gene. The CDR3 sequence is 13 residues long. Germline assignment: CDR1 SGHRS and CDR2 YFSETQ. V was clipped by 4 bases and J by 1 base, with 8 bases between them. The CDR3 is CASSGGWNTEAFF. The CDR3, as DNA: TGCGCCAGCAGCGGAGGTTGGAACACTGAAGCTTTCTTT.

CDR3 DNA sequence: TGTGCCAGTAGTATGGGTCCGTATGGCTACACCTTC. Amino acid sequence: CASSMGPYGYTF. The rearrangement uses TRBV19 and TRBJ1-2; D uncertain. Germline CDR1 is LNHDA and CDR2 is SQIVND (reference sequence). The germline V and J ends were trimmed by 3 bases and 5 bases, with 7 bases remaining between them. This CDR3 comprises 12 residues.

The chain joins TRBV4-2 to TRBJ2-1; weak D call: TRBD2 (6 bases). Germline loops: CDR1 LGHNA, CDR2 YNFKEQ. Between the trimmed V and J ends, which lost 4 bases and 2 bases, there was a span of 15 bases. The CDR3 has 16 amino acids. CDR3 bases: TGTGCCAGCAGCCTTCGTGGCGCGGGGACCTACAATGAGCAGTTCTTC. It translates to CASSLRGAGTYNEQFF.

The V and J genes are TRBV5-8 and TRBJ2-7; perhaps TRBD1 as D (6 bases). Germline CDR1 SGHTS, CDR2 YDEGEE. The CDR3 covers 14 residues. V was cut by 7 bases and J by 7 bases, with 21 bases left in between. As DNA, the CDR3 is TGTGCCAGCCGTAGCAGGGGAAGGGGTCGGGAGCAGTACTTC. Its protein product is CASRSRGRGREQYF.

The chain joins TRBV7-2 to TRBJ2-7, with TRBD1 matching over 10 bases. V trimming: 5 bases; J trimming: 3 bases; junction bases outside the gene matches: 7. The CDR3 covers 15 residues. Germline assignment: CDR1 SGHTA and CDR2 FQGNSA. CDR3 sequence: CASSDRDRGGYEQYF. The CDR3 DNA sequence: TGTGCCAGCAGCGACCGGGACAGGGGAGGCTACGAGCAGTACTTC.

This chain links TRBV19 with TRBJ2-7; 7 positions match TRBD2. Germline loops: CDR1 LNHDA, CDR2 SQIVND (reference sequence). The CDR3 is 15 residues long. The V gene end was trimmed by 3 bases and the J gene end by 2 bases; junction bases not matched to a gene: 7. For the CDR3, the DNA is TGTGCCAGTAGTATCGGGGCGGGAGCCCCCTACGAGCAGTACTTC. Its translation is CASSIGAGAPYEQYF.

In nucleotides, the CDR3 is TGTGCCAGCAGTTTATCATCCACGAACACTGAAGCTTTCTTT. Its protein is CASSLSSTNTEAFF. The V call is TRBV27, the J call TRBJ1-1; unclear D gene. V gave up 0 bases and J gave up 1 base, with 6 bases separating them. CDR1 MNHEY and CDR2 SMNVEV come from the germline V gene (reference sequence). This CDR3 has 14 amino acids.

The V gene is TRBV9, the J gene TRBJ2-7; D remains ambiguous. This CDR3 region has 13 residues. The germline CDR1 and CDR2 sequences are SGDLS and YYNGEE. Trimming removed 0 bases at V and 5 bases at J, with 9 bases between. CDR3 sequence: CASSVEGTDEQYF. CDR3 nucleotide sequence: TGTGCCAGCAGCGTAGAGGGTACCGACGAGCAGTACTTC.

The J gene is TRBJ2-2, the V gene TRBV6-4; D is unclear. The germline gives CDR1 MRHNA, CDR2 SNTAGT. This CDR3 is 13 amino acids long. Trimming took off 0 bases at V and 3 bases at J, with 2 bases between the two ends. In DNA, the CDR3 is TGTGCCAGCAGTGACTCTGACACCGGGGAGCTGTTTTTT. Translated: CASSDSDTGELFF.

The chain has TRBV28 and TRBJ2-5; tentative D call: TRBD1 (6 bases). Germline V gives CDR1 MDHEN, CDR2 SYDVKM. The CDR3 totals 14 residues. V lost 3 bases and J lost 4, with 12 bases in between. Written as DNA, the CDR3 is TGTGCCAGCAGTTTGGCCCCCAGGGGAGAGACCCAGTACTTC. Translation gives CASSLAPRGETQYF.

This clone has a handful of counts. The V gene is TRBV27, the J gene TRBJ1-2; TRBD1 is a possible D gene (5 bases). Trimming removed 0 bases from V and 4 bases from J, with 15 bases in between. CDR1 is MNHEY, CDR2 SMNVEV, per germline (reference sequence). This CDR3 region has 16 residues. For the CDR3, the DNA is TGTGCCAGCAGTTTATCGAAGAGGGGCGCCACCTATGGCTACACCTTC. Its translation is CASSLSKRGATYGYTF.

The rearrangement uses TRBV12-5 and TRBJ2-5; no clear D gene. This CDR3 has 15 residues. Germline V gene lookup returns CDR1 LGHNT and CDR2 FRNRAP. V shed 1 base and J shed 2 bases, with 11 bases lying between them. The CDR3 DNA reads TGTGCTAGTGGTTTGGGCTCGGGTGGGCAAGAGACCCAGTACTTC. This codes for CASGLGSGGQETQYF.

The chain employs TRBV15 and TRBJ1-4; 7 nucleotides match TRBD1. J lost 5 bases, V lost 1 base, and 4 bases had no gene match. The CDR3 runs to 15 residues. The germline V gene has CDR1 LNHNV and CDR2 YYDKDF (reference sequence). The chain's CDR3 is CATSRGTGANEKLFF. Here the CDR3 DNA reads TGTGCCACCAGCAGAGGAACAGGGGCGAATGAAAAACTGTTTTTT.

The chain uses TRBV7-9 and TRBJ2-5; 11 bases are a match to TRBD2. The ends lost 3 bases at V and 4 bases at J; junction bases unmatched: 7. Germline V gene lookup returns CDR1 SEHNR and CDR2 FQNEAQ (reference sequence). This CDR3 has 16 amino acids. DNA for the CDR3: TGTGCCAGCAGCTTCGCGACTAGCGGGGCCCGAGAGACCCAGTACTTC. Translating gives CASSFATSGARETQYF.

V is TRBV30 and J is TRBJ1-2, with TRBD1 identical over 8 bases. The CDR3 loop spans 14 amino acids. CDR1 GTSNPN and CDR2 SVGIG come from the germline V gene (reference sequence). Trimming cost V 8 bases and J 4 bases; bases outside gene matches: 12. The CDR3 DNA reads TGTGCCGGTAAAACAGGGGGTTATAGCTATGGCTACACCTTC. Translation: CAGKTGGYSYGYTF.

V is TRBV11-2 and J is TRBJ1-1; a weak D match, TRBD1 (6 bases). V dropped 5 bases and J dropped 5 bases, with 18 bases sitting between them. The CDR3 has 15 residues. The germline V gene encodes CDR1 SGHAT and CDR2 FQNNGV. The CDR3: CASSTPRGARTEAFF. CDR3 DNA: TGTGCCAGCAGCACCCCCCGGGGGGCAAGGACTGAAGCTTTCTTT.

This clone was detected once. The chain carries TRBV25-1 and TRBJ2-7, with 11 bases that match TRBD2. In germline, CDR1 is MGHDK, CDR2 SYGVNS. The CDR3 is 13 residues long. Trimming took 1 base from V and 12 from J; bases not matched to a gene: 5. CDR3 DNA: TGTGCCAGCAGTGAATCACTAGCGGGGGCGCGGTACTTC. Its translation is CASSESLAGARYF.

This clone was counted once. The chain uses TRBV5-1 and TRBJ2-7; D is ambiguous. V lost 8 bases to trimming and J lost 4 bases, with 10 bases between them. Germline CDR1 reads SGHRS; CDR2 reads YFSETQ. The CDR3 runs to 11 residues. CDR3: CARGISYEQYF. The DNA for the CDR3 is TGCGCCAGGGGAATCTCGTACGAGCAGTACTTC.

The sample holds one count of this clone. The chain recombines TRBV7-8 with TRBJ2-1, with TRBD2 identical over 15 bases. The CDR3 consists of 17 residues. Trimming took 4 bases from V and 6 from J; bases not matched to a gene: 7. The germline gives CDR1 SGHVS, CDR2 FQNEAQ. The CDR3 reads CASSSGLAGGPFNEQFF. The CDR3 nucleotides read TGTGCCAGCAGCTCAGGACTAGCGGGGGGGCCCTTCAATGAGCAGTTCTTC.

Here the CDR3 reads CASSYEQPQHF. The CDR3 bases are TGTGCCAGCAGTTATGAGCAGCCCCAGCATTTT. The genes are TRBV6-5 and TRBJ1-5; no reliable D call. The V end lost 3 bases, the J end lost 7 bases, and 4 bases lay between the germline ends. The length of the CDR3 is 11 residues. The V gene's germline CDR1 is MNHEY and CDR2 SVGAGI.

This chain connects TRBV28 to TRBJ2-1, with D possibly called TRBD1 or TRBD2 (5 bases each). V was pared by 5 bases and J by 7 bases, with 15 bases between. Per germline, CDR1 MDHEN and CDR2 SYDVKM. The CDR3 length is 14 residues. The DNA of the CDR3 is TGTGCCAGCAGTGAACTAGGGGTAAAGAATGAGCAGTTCTTC. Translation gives CASSELGVKNEQFF.

The CDR3 here is CASSYLRGVDTEAFF. As DNA, the CDR3 is TGTGCCAGCAGTTACTTGCGGGGGGTGGACACTGAAGCTTTCTTT. J is TRBJ1-1 and V is TRBV6-5, with D tentatively TRBD1 (5 bases). The CDR3 totals 15 residues. Germline-derived CDR1 and CDR2 are MNHEY and SVGAGI. Trimming cost V 1 base and J 3 bases, with 12 bases left between them.